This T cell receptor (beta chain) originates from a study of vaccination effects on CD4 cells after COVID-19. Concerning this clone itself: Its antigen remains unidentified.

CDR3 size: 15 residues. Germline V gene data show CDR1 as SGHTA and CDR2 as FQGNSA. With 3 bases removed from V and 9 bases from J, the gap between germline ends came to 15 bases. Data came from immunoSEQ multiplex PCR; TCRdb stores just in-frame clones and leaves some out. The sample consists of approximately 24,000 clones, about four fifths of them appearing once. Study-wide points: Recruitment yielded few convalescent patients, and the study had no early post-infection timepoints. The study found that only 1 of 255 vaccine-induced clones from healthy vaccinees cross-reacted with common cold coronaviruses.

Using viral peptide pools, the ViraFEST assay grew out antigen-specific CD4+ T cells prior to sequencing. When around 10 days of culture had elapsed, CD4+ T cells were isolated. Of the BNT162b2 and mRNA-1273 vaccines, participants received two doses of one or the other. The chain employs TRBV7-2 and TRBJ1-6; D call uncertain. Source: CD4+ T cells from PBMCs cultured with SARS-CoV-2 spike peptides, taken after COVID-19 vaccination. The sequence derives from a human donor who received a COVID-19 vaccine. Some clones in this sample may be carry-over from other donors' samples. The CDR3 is CASSFVWEWASPLHF. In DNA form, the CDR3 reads TGTGCCAGCAGCTTTGTCTGGGAATGGGCTTCACCCCTCCACTTT. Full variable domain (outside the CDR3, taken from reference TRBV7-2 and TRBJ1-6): GAGVSQSPSNKVTEKGKDVELRCDPISGHTALYWYRQSLGQGLEFLIYFQGNSAPDKSGLPSDRFSAERTGGSVSTLTIQRTQQEDSAVYLCASSFVWEWASPLHFGNGTRLTVT.